The clone carrying this T cell receptor (beta chain) was found a few times. What it binds is not known. This specimen comes from a study of response to subunit inactivated influenza vaccine. Findings of the study overall: Seasonal influenza vaccination, on each occasion, was suggested by the authors to recruit few new T cells.

The CDR3 is made up of 17 amino acids. The germline CDR1 and CDR2 sequences are LNHNV and YYDKDF (reference sequence). Germline trimming cut 3 bases from V and 5 bases from J; bases unmatched to any gene: 11. From the RT-PCR reads, TCRdb called clonotypes with MiXCR, one entry per CDR3 protein. The sample comprises about 520,000 distinct CDR3 sequences, more than 7% of which are singletons, and about an eighth rests with the top ten. Sample: PBMCs from blood, taken approximately 25 months after vaccination. This sequence joins TRBV15 and TRBJ1-1; 11 nucleotides line up with TRBD1. The receptor's source is a man between 50 and 69 years old who received an inactivated influenza vaccine. The CDR3 DNA reads TGTGCCACCAGCAGCCTTAGGACAGGGGGCGTTGGGACTGAAGCTTTCTTT. It translates to CATSSLRTGGVGTEAFF.